The clone carrying this TCR beta chain has only one observation. The sample comes from a study of blood T cell repertoires in COVID-19. TCRdb's table, derived via immunoSEQ multiplex PCR, lists solely in-frame clones and lacks some. The sample lists about 150,000 clones, 78% seen once, with about 6% in the top ten. Germline V lookup: CDR1 ENHRY, CDR2 SYGVKD. The germline V and J ends were trimmed by 5 bases and 6 bases, with 20 bases remaining between them. The CDR3 has 15 residues. The study drew participants aged about 18 to 95 years from some 24 US areas. Self-reported history from a screening survey and questionnaire set each donor's cohort.

The clonotype was recovered from a woman between 50 and 59 years old who had recovered from COVID-19. The rearrangement joins TRBV10-3 to TRBJ2-7; D not resolved. Sequenced material: PBMCs or T cells enriched from blood (not recorded which). CDR3 residues: CAISQPMAGPSEQYF. The DNA of the CDR3 is TGTGCCATCAGTCAACCCATGGCAGGCCCCTCCGAGCAGTACTTC.